The 23 T cell receptor beta chains presented below share a single source sample, sequenced in a study of T cells after posttransplantation cyclophosphamide. Only in-frame clones appear in the TCRdb table, and some are missing; sequencing was by immunoSEQ multiplex PCR. The sample presents around 34,000 clones, none singletons. The sequenced material came from PBMCs. The receptors stem from a man aged 45 to 65 in good health, CMV-negative, and a related stem cell transplant donor.

Ten or more counts support this clone. V usage is TRBV7-6 and J usage is TRBJ2-2; 8 bases fit TRBD2. The CDR3 consists of 17 residues. J was trimmed by 6 bases and V by 5 bases; bases with no gene match: 14. The germline CDR1 and CDR2 sequences are SGHVS and FNYEAQ. This CDR3 reads CASSPYAGGLSAGELFF. For the CDR3, the DNA is TGTGCCAGCAGCCCCTACGCGGGGGGTCTGTCTGCCGGGGAGCTGTTTTTT.

This clone was picked up a small number of times. Here the CDR3 DNA reads TGTGCCAGCAGCGTAGGTGGCCCCAGGACTGGAAACACCATATATTTT. This encodes CASSVGGPRTGNTIYF. J is TRBJ1-3 and V is TRBV9; D is uncertain. With 0 bases removed from V and 2 bases from J, the gap between germline ends came to 12 bases. The germline gives CDR1 SGDLS, CDR2 YYNGEE. CDR3 size: 16 residues.

This clone has a count of ten or more. This sequence joins TRBV18 and TRBJ1-5; possibly TRBD1 for D (6 bases). Trimming removed 0 bases from V and 6 bases from J, with 15 bases in between. Germline CDR1 is KGHSH and CDR2 is LQKENI. The CDR3 consists of 16 residues. DNA of the CDR3: TGTGCCAGCTCACCACCGATGGTACAGGGCGGTCAGCCCCAGCATTTT. It specifies CASSPPMVQGGQPQHF.

The chain recombines TRBV7-9 with TRBJ2-3; 9 bases align to TRBD1. V gave up 4 bases and J gave up 5 bases; unmatched junction bases: 7. The CDR3 has 15 residues. Per germline, CDR1 SEHNR and CDR2 FQNEAQ (reference sequence). CDR3 amino acids: CASSYAGQGGDTQYF. In DNA, the CDR3 is TGTGCCAGCAGCTACGCGGGACAGGGAGGAGATACGCAGTATTTT.

This clone was recorded many times. V usage is TRBV28 and J usage is TRBJ2-5, with TRBD2 identical over 7 bases. V lost 5 bases, J lost 4 bases, and 7 bases stayed unmatched. The CDR3 runs to 14 residues. CDR1 is MDHEN, CDR2 SYDVKM, per germline. The CDR3 sequence is CASSTPPGGETQYF. CDR3 DNA sequence: TGTGCCAGCAGTACCCCCCCGGGGGGAGAGACCCAGTACTTC.

This clone was observed many times. This chain connects TRBV5-5 to TRBJ1-2; no reliable D call. Deletions cut 5 bases from V and 6 bases from J, with 11 bases between. CDR1 SGHKS and CDR2 YYEKEE come from the germline V gene (reference sequence). The CDR3 is 12 residues long. In nucleotides, the CDR3 is TGTGCCAGCAGTTTGAGCCCAAATGGCTACACCTTC. This codes for CASSLSPNGYTF.

This clone has a count of ten or more. The chain uses TRBV6-5 and TRBJ2-1; D unresolved. Germline CDR1 and CDR2: MNHEY and SVGAGI. Between the trimmed V and J ends, which lost 2 bases and 8 bases, there was a span of 10 bases. This CDR3 contains 13 residues. CDR3 amino acids: CASSYLEGYEQFF. CDR3 in DNA: TGTGCCAGCAGTTACCTAGAAGGTTATGAGCAGTTCTTC.

This clone showed up many times. The chain links TRBV9 to TRBJ2-6; a weak D match, TRBD1 (6 bases). V gave up 1 base and J gave up 2 bases, with 7 bases separating them. The CDR3 has 15 amino acids. Germline values: CDR1 SGDLS, CDR2 YYNGEE. The CDR3 coding sequence is TGTGCCAGCAGCGTATACAGGGCTGGGGCCAACGTCCTGACTTTC. Amino acids: CASSVYRAGANVLTF.

The chain couples TRBV15 to TRBJ2-5; TRBD1 agrees at 7 bases. This CDR3 is 15 amino acids long. V gave up 3 bases and J gave up 5 bases; unmatched junction bases: 9. CDR1 is LNHNV and CDR2 is YYDKDF in the germline V gene (reference sequence). This CDR3 is CATSSGRGRGETQYF. DNA of the CDR3: TGTGCCACCAGCAGTGGCAGGGGGAGAGGGGAGACCCAGTACTTC. The full variable domain, completed using reference TRBV15 and TRBJ2-5, is DAMVIQNPRYQVTQFGKPVTLSCSQTLNHNVMYWYQQKSSQAPKLLFHYYDKDFNNEADTPDNFQSRRPNTSFCFLDIRSPGLGDTAMYLCATSSGRGRGETQYFGPGTRLLVL.

V gene TRBV21-1 combines with J gene TRBJ2-7; the DNA was not used to check the table's D call, TRBD1. TRBV21-1 is assigned pseudogene status. This CDR3 comprises 13 residues. The CDR3 DNA follows: TGTGCCAGCGTAGACGACAGGGGTTACGAGCAGTACTTC. It specifies CASVDDRGYEQYF.

This clone came up many times. The chain employs TRBV27 and TRBJ1-1, with a possible D match to TRBD1 (6 bases). Trimming removed 9 bases from V and 4 bases from J, with 12 bases in between. The germline V gene has CDR1 MNHEY and CDR2 SMNVEV (reference sequence). This CDR3 contains 12 residues. As DNA, the CDR3 is TGTGCCAGTTCAACAGGGTTCACTGAAGCTTTCTTT. This sequence encodes CASSTGFTEAFF.

This clone was counted at least ten times. This chain joins TRBV5-1 and TRBJ2-5; 8 bases match TRBD2. The V gene's germline CDR1 is SGHRS and CDR2 YFSETQ. The CDR3 is 14 amino acids. After removal of 4 bases from V and 3 bases from J, the junction contained 5 bases not matched to a gene. The CDR3 spells CASSLSGGEETQYF. The CDR3 DNA follows: TGCGCCAGCAGCCTCTCCGGGGGGGAAGAGACCCAGTACTTC.

This clone was recorded many times. The chain couples TRBV7-6 to TRBJ2-2; TRBD2 agrees at 11 bases. This CDR3 comprises 16 residues. Germline values: CDR1 SGHVS, CDR2 FNYEAQ. Trimming at V came to 5 bases and at J to 5 bases, leaving 7 bases not matched to a gene. The CDR3 coding sequence is TGTGCCAGCAGCATTACTAGCGGGAGAGGAACCGGGGAGCTGTTTTTT. It specifies CASSITSGRGTGELFF.

This clone has a count of ten or more. The chain joins TRBV13 to TRBJ2-1; 9 bases map to TRBD2. V was pared by 5 bases and J by 8 bases, with 10 bases of the junction left unmatched. The CDR3 spans 15 residues. CDR1 and CDR2 (germline): PRHDT, FYEKMQ (reference sequence). CDR3 DNA: TGTGCCAGCAGCCCTAGTGGCGGGGGGGCCTATGAGCAGTTCTTC. It encodes CASSPSGGGAYEQFF. The complete variable domain, with remaining parts taken from reference TRBV13 and TRBJ2-1, reads AAGVIQSPRHLIKEKRETATLKCYPIPRHDTVYWYQQGPGQDPQFLISFYEKMQSDKGSIPDRFSAQQFSDYHSELNMSSLELGDSALYFCASSPSGGGAYEQFFGPGTRLTVL.

There are many counts of this clone. The chain has TRBV2 and TRBJ1-1; no firm D call. Trimming took 4 bases from V and 11 from J, leaving 17 bases between them. The germline gives CDR1 SNHLY, CDR2 FYNNEI. The CDR3 sequence is 13 residues long. The CDR3: CASSGGGGGVAFF. Written as DNA, the CDR3 is TGTGCCAGCAGTGGAGGAGGCGGTGGGGTTGCTTTCTTT.

This clone was counted many times. The chain employs TRBV9 and TRBJ1-1, with 10 bases fitting TRBD1. V lost 1 base, J lost 0 bases, and 3 bases stayed unmatched. Germline CDR1 and CDR2: SGDLS and YYNGEE. The CDR3 covers 16 residues. This CDR3 reads CASSVRGQGMNTEAFF. The CDR3 DNA reads TGTGCCAGCAGCGTAAGGGGACAGGGGATGAACACTGAAGCTTTCTTT.

In its sample, this clone was seen many times. The gene calls are TRBV4-3 and TRBJ1-3; a weak D match, TRBD1 (5 bases). The germline CDR1 and CDR2 sequences are LGHNA and YSLEER. The CDR3 runs to 16 residues. Trimming shortened V by 1 base and J by 0 bases, and 10 bases separated the two germline ends. The CDR3 is CASSQGAGRSGNTIYF. In DNA form, the CDR3 reads TGCGCCAGCAGCCAAGGGGCAGGGCGCTCTGGAAACACCATATATTTT.

This clone was recorded many times. The chain employs TRBV4-1 and TRBJ2-1, with 9 nucleotides matching TRBD2. With V trimmed by 1 base and J by 5 bases, 9 bases remained unmatched. Germline CDR1 is MGHRA and CDR2 is YSYEKL. This CDR3 has 17 residues. CDR3 residues: CASSQGPGLAPHNEQFF. CDR3 DNA sequence: TGCGCCAGCAGCCAAGGGCCGGGACTAGCACCCCACAATGAGCAGTTCTTC.

This clone appeared many times. The chain is built from TRBV10-2 and TRBJ1-1; D perhaps matches TRBD1 (6 bases). Trimming left V 1 base short and J 1 base short, with 13 bases between. CDR1 is WSHSY and CDR2 is SAAADI in the germline V gene. This CDR3 has 16 amino acids. The CDR3 loop reads CASSEWGGPQNTEAFF. Here the CDR3 DNA reads TGCGCCAGCAGTGAGTGGGGGGGGCCTCAGAACACTGAAGCTTTCTTT.

This clone was detected many times. The chain recombines TRBV6-6 with TRBJ2-7; 7 bases are a match to TRBD1. Germline values: CDR1 MNHNY, CDR2 SVGAGI (reference sequence). The CDR3 has 13 residues. J lost 3 bases, V lost 6 bases, and 5 bases had no gene match. CDR3 DNA: TGTGCCAGCAGATACAGGGGAAGCTACGAGCAGTACTTC. Translating it yields CASRYRGSYEQYF.

This clone was seen at least ten times. The chain employs TRBV7-3 and TRBJ1-1; D unclear. The germline CDR1 and CDR2 sequences are SGHTA and FQGTGA. V was pared by 5 bases and J by 4 bases, with 14 bases between. The CDR3 consists of 14 residues. CDR3: CASSRRGRFTEAFF. The CDR3 nucleotides are TGTGCCAGCAGCCGTCGGGGTCGGTTCACTGAAGCTTTCTTT.

Ten or more counts support this clone. The chain links TRBV15 to TRBJ1-1, with D possibly TRBD1 on 5 matching bases. Trimming removed 3 bases from V and 9 bases from J, with 14 bases in between. Per the germline V gene, CDR1 is LNHNV and CDR2 is YYDKDF (reference sequence). The CDR3 length is 13 residues. As DNA, the CDR3 is TGTGCCACCAGCAGCAGGGAGGTAGGGAAAGCTTTCTTT. Its translation: CATSSREVGKAFF.

The table lists this clone with many counts. The chain couples TRBV11-2 to TRBJ1-4; D is possibly TRBD1 (5 bases). Germline V gives CDR1 SGHAT, CDR2 FQNNGV. Between the trimmed V and J ends, which lost 5 bases and 3 bases, there was a span of 22 bases. This CDR3 is built from 18 residues. The chain's CDR3 is CASSQGPAGGGSNEKLFF. The CDR3 DNA sequence: TGTGCCAGCAGCCAGGGCCCAGCTGGGGGAGGGTCTAATGAAAAACTGTTTTTT.